The clone carrying this TCR beta chain was counted ten times or more. What it binds is unknown. This record comes from a study of T-cell memory formation after mild COVID-19. Study context: Clustering of TCRs was largely donor specific.

Notes on the study in general: CD4+ contracting clones lay mainly in CM and EM, CD8+ ones in EMRA. There was no confirmation that second-wave clones peaking on day 37 were SARS-CoV-2 specific.

From 5'RACE with constant-segment primers came TCR alpha and TCR beta cDNA libraries that carried sample barcodes and UMIs. TCRdb analysed the 5' RACE reads with MiXCR anew, one entry per CDR3 protein. This table holds hundreds of thousands of distinct CDR3 sequences, around 15% found once. Germline V gene lookup returns CDR1 SGHTA and CDR2 FQGTGA. V lost 6 bases and J lost 0, with 13 bases in between. This CDR3 contains 15 residues. The chain employs TRBV7-3 and TRBJ2-3; a weak D match, TRBD1 (5 bases). The specimen was PBMCs or a T cell subset sorted from them (not recorded which). The sequence was collected from a young man who had mild COVID-19 (a few samples of this study predate the infection). Cell type and time point are not known. The chain's CDR3 is CASRPTGASTDTQYF. The DNA for the CDR3 is TGTGCCAGCAGGCCTACAGGTGCTAGCACAGATACGCAGTATTTT.